This is a list of T cell receptor beta chains from one sample in a study of shared clonotypes between healthy human individuals. Here immunoSEQ multiplex PCR was the method, and the copy in TCRdb shows in-frame clones only, minus some. In the table there are roughly 1.4 million clones, approximately 98.5% of which are singletons. Sequencing used naive CD4+ T cells sorted from blood. The source of these receptors is a man between 25 and 39 years old in good health. Each CDR3 is given with its conserved first and last residue. The order of the fields is V gene, J gene, CDR3 protein.

>TRBV7-2|TRBJ2-3
CASSLGGLTDTQYF
>TRBV29-1|TRBJ2-5
CSARGPQETQYF
>TRBV4-1|TRBJ1-5
CASSQETGRNQPQHF
>TRBV6-5|TRBJ2-7
CASSLVRAHEQYF
>TRBV4-3|TRBJ2-3
CASSQDWAGGHTDTQYF
>TRBV25-1|TRBJ2-5
CASSDRVRETQYF
>TRBV7-2|TRBJ2-2
CASSPQGGGTGELFF
>TRBV7-9|TRBJ1-5
CASSLGQGLNQPQHF
>TRBV2|TRBJ2-2
CASSGGTGNTGELFF
>TRBV28|TRBJ2-7
CASSPLGGGLFYEGEQYF
>TRBV20-1|TRBJ2-1
CSARDQRQFF
>TRBV29-1|TRBJ1-2
CSVGREAGYTF
>TRBV28|TRBJ1-5
CASSFGDERPNQPQHF
>TRBV6-1|TRBJ1-2
CASSERGPIYGYTF
>TRBV5-6|TRBJ2-7
CASSTATSGRIGEQYF
>TRBV7-9|TRBJ1-1
CASSDSWGTEAFF